This TCR beta chain was documented in a study of cytomegalovirus exposure and HLA in healthy donors. The donors were members of the validation cohort comprising approximately 120 subjects, separate from the approximately 670-subject first cohort. The V gene end was trimmed by 3 bases and the J gene end by 4 bases; junction bases not matched to a gene: 0. CDR1 is SQVTM, CDR2 ANQGSEA, per germline. This CDR3 is 12 amino acids long. Clones were read by immunoSEQ multiplex PCR, and TCRdb kept only the in-frame ones, dropping some. The profile shows 200,000 to 250,000 clones, roughly 80% of them singletons.

The sequence was collected from a woman younger than 35 in good health and CMV-seronegative. V and J are TRBV29-1 and TRBJ2-3; 8 nucleotides line up with TRBD1. Input material: PBMCs. Here the CDR3 reads CSVDRGPDTQYF. The CDR3 DNA reads TGCAGCGTTGACAGGGGGCCAGATACGCAGTATTTT.